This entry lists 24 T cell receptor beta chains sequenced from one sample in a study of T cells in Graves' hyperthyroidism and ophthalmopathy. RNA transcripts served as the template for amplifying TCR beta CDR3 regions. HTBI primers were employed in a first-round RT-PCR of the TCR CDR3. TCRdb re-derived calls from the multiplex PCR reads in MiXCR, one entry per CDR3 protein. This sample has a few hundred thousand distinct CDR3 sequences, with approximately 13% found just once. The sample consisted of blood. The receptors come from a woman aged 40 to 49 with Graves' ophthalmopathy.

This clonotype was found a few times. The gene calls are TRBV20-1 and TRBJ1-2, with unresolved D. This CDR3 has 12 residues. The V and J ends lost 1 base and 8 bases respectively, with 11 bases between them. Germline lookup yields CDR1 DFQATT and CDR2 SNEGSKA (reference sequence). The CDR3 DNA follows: TGCAGTGCTAGAGGGGGAGTGGACGGCTACACCTTC. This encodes CSARGGVDGYTF.

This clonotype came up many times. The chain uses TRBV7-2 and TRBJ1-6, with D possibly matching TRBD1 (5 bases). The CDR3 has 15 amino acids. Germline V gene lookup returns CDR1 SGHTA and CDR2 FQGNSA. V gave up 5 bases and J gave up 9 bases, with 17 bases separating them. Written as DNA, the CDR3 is TGTGCCAGCAGCAGTAGGGACCGCAATGTTTCACCCCTCCACTTT. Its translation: CASSSRDRNVSPLHF.

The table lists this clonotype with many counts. The CDR3: CASSLGGIVGVRETQYF. In nucleotides, the CDR3 is TGTGCCAGCAGCTTAGGAGGAATCGTCGGGGTGAGAGAGACCCAGTACTTC. This sequence joins TRBV7-2 and TRBJ2-5, with TRBD2 as a possible D gene (5 bases). Germline assignment: CDR1 SGHTA and CDR2 FQGNSA. This CDR3 has 17 residues. Trimming pared 1 base from V and 4 bases from J, leaving 19 bases between. Looking up the rest from reference TRBV7-2 and TRBJ2-5 gives the full variable domain: GAGVSQSPSNKVTEKGKDVELRCDPISGHTALYWYRQSLGQGLEFLIYFQGNSAPDKSGLPSDRFSAERTGGSVSTLTIQRTQQEDSAVYLCASSLGGIVGVRETQYFGPGTRLLVL.

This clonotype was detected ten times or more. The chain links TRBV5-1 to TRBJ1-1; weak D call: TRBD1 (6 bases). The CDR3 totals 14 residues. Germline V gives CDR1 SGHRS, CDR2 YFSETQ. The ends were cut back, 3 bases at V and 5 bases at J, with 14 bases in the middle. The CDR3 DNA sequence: TGCGCCAGCAGCTGGCTTAAAGGGGGGACTGAAGCTTTCTTT. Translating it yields CASSWLKGGTEAFF.

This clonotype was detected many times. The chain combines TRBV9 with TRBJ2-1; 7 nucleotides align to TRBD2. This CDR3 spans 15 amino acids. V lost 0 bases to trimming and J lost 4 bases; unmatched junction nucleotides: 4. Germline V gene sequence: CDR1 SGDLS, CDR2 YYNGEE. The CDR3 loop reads CASSVGLAEYNEQFF. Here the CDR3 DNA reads TGTGCCAGCAGCGTAGGGCTAGCGGAATACAATGAGCAGTTCTTC.

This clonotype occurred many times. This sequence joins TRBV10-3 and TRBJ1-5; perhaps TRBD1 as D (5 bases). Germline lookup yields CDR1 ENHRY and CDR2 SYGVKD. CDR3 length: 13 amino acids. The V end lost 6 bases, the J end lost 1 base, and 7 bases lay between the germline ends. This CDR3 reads CAISWDSNQPQHF. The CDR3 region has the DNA TGTGCCATCAGCTGGGACAGCAATCAGCCCCAGCATTTT.

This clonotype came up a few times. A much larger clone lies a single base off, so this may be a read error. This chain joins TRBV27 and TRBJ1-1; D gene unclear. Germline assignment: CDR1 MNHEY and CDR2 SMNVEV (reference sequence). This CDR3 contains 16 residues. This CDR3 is CASWEFYGDLNTEALF. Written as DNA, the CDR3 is TGTGCCAGCTGGGAGTTCTACGGTGACCTGAACACTGAAGCTCTCTTT.

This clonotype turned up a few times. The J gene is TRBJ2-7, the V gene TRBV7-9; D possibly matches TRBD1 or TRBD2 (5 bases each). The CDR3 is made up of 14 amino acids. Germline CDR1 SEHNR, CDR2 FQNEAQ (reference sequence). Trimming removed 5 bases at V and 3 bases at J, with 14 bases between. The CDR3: CASSPAGANYEQYF. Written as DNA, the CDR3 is TGTGCCAGCAGCCCGGCCGGGGCCAACTACGAGCAGTACTTC.

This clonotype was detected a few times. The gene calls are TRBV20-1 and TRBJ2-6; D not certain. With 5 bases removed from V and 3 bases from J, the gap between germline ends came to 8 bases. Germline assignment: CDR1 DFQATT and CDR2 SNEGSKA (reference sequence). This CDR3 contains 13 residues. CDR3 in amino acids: CSALGSGANVLTF. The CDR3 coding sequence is TGCAGTGCTCTAGGCAGTGGGGCCAACGTCCTGACTTTC.

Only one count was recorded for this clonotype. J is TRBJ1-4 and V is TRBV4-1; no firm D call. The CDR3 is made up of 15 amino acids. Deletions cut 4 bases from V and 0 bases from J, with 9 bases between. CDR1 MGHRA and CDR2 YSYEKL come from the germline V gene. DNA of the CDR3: TGCGCCAGCAGCCTCACACTGGCAACTAATGAAAAACTGTTTTTT. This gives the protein CASSLTLATNEKLFF.

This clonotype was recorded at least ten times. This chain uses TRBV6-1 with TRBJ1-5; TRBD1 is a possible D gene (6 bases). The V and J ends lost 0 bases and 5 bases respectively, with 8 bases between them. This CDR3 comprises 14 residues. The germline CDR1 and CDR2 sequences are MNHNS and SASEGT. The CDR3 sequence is CASSEARGDQPQHF. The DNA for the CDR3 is TGTGCCAGCAGTGAAGCCAGGGGCGATCAGCCCCAGCATTTT.

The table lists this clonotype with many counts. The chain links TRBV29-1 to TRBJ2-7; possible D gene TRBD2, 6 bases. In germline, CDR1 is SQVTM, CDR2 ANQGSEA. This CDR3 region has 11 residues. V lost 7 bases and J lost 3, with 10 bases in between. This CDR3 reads CSAWGDYEQYF. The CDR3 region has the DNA TGCAGCGCTTGGGGGGACTACGAGCAGTACTTC.

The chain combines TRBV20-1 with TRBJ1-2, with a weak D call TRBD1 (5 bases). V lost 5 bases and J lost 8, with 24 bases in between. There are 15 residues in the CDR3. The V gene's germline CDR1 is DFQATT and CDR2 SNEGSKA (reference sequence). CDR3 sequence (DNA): TGCAGTGCTCGCGCCTCCAGGGCCCTCTTGCCCGGCTACACCTTC. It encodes CSARASRALLPGYTF.

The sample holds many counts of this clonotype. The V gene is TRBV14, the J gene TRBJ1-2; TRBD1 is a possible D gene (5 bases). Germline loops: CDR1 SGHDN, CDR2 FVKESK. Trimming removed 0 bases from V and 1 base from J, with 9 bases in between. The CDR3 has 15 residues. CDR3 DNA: TGTGCCAGCAGCCAAGATGGGACCGGTAACTATGGCTACACCTTC. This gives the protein CASSQDGTGNYGYTF. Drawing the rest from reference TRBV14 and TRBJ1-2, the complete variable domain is EAGVTQFPSHSVIEKGQTVTLRCDPISGHDNLYWYRRVMGKEIKFLLHFVKESKQDESGMPNNRFLAERTGGTYSTLKVQPAELEDSGVYFCASSQDGTGNYGYTFGSGTRLTVV.

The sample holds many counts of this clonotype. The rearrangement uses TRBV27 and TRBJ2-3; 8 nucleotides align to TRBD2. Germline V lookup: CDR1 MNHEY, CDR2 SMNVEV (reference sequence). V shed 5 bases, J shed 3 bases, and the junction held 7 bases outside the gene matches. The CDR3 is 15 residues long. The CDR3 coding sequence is TGTGCCAGCAGTATGGCGGGAGGACGGACAGATACGCAGTATTTT. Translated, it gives CASSMAGGRTDTQYF.

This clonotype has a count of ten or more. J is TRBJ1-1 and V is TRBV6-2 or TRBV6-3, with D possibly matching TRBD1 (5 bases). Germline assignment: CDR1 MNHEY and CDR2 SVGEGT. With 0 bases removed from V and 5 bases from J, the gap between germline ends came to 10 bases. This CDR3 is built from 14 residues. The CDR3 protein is CASSYSGPGTEAFF. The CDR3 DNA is TGTGCCAGCAGTTACTCGGGGCCTGGTACTGAAGCTTTCTTT.

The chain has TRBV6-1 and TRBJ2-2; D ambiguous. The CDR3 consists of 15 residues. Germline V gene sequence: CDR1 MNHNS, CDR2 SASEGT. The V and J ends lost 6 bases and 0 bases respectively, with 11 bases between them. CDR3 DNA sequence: TGTGCCAGCAGGCTCGGGTTAACGAACACCGGGGAGCTGTTTTTT. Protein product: CASRLGLTNTGELFF.

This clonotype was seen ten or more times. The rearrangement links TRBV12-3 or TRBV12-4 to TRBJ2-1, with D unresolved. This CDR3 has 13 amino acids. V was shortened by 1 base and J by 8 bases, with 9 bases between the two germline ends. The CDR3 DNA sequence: TGTGCCAGCAGTTTAGGCCCGCTATATGAGCAGTTCTTC. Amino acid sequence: CASSLGPLYEQFF.

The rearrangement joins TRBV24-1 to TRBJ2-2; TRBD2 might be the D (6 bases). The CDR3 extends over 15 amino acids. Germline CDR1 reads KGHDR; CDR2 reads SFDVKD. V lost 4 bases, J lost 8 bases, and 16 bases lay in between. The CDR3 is CATSERGTLGGELFF. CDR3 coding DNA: TGTGCCACCAGTGAACGAGGGACTCTCGGGGGGGAGCTGTTTTTT.

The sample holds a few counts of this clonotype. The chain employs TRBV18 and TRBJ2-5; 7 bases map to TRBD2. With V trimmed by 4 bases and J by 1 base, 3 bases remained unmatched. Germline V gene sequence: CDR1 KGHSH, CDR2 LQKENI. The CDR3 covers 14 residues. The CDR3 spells CASSRLAVQETQYF. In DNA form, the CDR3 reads TGTGCCAGCTCACGGCTAGCGGTCCAAGAGACCCAGTACTTC.

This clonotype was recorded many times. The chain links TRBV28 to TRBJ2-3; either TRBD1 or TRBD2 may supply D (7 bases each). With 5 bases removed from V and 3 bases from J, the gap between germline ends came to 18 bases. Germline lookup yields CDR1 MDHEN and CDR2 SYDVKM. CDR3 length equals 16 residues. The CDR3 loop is CASSPIGGGRTDTQYF. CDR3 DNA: TGTGCCAGCAGTCCGATAGGGGGCGGGAGAACAGATACGCAGTATTTT.

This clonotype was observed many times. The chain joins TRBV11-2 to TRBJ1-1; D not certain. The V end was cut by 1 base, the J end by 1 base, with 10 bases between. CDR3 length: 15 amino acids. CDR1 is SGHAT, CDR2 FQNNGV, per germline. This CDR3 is CASSLGPGPNTEAFF. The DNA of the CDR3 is TGTGCCAGCAGCTTAGGCCCAGGCCCGAACACTGAAGCTTTCTTT.

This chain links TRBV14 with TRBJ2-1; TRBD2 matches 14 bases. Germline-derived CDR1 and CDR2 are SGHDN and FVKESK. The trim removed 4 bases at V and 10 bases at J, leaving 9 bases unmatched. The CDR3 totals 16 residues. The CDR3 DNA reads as TGTGCCAGCAGCCCTTTGGGACTAGCGGGAGACGGGGAGCAGTTCTTC. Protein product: CASSPLGLAGDGEQFF.

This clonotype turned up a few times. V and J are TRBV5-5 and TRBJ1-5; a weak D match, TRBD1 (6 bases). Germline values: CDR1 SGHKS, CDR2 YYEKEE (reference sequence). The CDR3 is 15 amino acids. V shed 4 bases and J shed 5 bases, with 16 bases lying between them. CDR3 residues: CASSPRQALHQPQHF. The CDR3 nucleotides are TGTGCCAGCAGCCCAAGACAGGCTCTTCATCAGCCCCAGCATTTT.